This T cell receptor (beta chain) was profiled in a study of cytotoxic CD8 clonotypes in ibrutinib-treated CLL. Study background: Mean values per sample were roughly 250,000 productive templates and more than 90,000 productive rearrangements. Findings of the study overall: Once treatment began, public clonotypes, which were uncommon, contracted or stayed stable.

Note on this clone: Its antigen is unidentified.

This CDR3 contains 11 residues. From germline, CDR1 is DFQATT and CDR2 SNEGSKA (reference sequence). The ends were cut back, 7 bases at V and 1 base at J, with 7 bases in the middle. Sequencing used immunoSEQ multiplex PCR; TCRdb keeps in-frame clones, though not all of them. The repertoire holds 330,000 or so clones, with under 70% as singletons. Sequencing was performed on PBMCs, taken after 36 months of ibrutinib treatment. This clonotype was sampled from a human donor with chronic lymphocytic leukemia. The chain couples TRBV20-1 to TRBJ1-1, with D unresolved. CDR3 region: CSVPWNTEAFF. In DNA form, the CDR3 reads TGCAGTGTCCCATGGAACACTGAAGCTTTCTTT.